This is a list of T cell receptor beta chains from one sample in a study of T cell responses to AZD1222 COVID-19 vaccine. Sequenced by immunoSEQ multiplex PCR; TCRdb stores in-frame clones only, minus some. The repertoire holds 120,000 or so clones, with 85% to 90% as singletons. Sequenced material: peripheral blood, taken on day 0 of MenACWY control vaccination. The source is an adult in good health. The CDR3 runs from the conserved cysteine through the conserved F or W. A D gene is named only where the DNA matches it firmly. The size entry is marked missing in some rows and otherwise reads once, few, many or a size class.

j_gene,v_gene,abundance,d_gene,CDR3aa,CDR3nt
TRBJ2-3,TRBV5-5,-,TRBD2,CASSLDGGRTDTQYF,TGTGCCAGCAGCTTGGACGGCGGGAGAACAGATACGCAGTATTTT
TRBJ2-1,TRBV9,-,TRBD1,CASSAGQGAINEQFF,TGTGCCAGCAGCGCGGGACAGGGGGCTATCAATGAGCAGTTCTTC
TRBJ2-1,TRBV12-3/TRBV12-4,-,TRBD2,CASQRGYEQFF,TGTGCCAGCCAGCGGGGCTATGAGCAGTTCTTC
TRBJ2-1,TRBV7-9,-,TRBD2,CASSPPGLAGNEQFF,TGTGCCAGCAGCCCCCCGGGACTAGCGGGAAATGAGCAGTTCTTC
TRBJ1-3,TRBV4-1,-,-,CASSQGPDRLGNTIYF,TGCGCCAGCAGCCAAGGACCTGACAGGCTTGGAAACACCATATATTTT
TRBJ1-6,TRBV7-3,-,-,CASSLTHDRNSPLHF,TGTGCCAGCAGCTTAACTCACGACAGAAATTCACCCCTCCACTTT
TRBJ1-2,TRBV24-1,-,-,CATSGNTGPYGYTF,TGTGCCACCAGTGGTAATACAGGCCCCTATGGCTACACCTTC
TRBJ2-5,TRBV5-4,-,TRBD1,CASSLPTGGQETQYF,TGTGCCAGCAGCTTGCCGACAGGGGGACAAGAGACCCAGTACTTC
TRBJ1-2,TRBV28,-,TRBD1,CASSSPRGTKNYGYTF,TGTGCCAGCAGTTCCCCCAGGGGGACAAAAAACTATGGCTACACCTTC
TRBJ2-7,TRBV7-9,-,-,CASSVGWDGFYEQYF,TGTGCCAGCAGCGTAGGGTGGGACGGGTTCTACGAGCAGTACTTC
TRBJ2-3,TRBV2,-,TRBD1,CASTLDRSDPTQYF,TGTGCCAGCACCCTGGACAGGAGCGACCCTACGCAGTATTTT
TRBJ2-1,TRBV2,-,TRBD2,CASSVGLADYNEQFF,TGTGCCAGCAGCGTAGGACTAGCGGATTACAATGAGCAGTTCTTC
TRBJ2-5,TRBV30,-,-,CAWSVTPTQETQYF,TGTGCCTGGAGTGTAACCCCTACTCAAGAGACCCAGTACTTC
TRBJ1-3,TRBV18,-,-,CASSESSSGNTIYF,TGTGCCAGCTCGGAAAGTTCCTCTGGAAACACCATATATTTT
TRBJ2-5,TRBV3-1/TRBV3-2,-,-,CASSARVGGETQYF,TGTGCCAGCAGCGCCCGGGTTGGAGGGGAGACCCAGTACTTC
TRBJ1-2,TRBV7-8,-,-,CASSNRDSRPHGYTF,TGTGCCAGCAGCAACCGGGACTCTCGCCCCCATGGCTACACCTTC
TRBJ2-2,TRBV27,-,-,CASSLTWGYGELFF,TGTGCCAGCAGTTTAACCTGGGGTTACGGGGAGCTGTTTTTT
TRBJ1-4,TRBV5-8,-,-,CASRDTNEKLFF,TGTGCCAGCAGGGACACCAATGAAAAACTGTTTTTT
TRBJ2-1,TRBV24-1,-,-,CATSDSPAIPNEQFF,TGTGCCACCAGTGATTCCCCCGCAATCCCAAATGAGCAGTTCTTC
TRBJ1-2,TRBV6-5,once,-,CASNPQGEYGYTF,TGTGCCAGCAACCCCCAGGGTGAATATGGCTACACCTTC
TRBJ2-5,TRBV7-8,once,TRBD2,CASSLVSSGRETQYF,TGTGCCAGCAGCTTAGTCTCTAGCGGGAGAGAGACCCAGTACTTC